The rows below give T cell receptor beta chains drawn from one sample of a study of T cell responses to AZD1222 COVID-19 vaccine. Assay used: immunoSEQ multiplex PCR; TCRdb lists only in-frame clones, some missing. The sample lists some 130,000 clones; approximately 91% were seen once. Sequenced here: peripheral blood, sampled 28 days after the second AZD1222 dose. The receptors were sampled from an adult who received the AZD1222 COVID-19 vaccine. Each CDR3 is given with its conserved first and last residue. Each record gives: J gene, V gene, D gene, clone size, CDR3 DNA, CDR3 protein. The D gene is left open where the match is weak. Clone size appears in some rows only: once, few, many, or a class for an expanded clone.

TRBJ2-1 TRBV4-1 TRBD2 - TGCGCCAGCAGCCAAGACGGGGACAGACTAGCGGGGAAAGTAGGCAATGAGCAGTTCTTC CASSQDGDRLAGKVGNEQFF
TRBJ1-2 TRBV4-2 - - TGTGCCAGCAGCCAAGAGAGTGGGGGCAACTATGGCTACACCTTC CASSQESGGNYGYTF
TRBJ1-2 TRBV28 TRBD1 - TGTGCCAGCAGTTCTCCGGGACAGGGTAGAGGCGGCTACACCTTC CASSSPGQGRGGYTF
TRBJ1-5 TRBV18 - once TGTGCCAGCTCACCACCCCCCGGAAGCAATCAGCCCCAGCATTTT CASSPPPGSNQPQHF
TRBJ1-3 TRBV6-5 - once TGTGCCAGCAGGAGGAGGGGGAGCTCTGGAAACACCATATATTTT CASRRRGSSGNTIYF
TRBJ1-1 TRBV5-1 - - TGCGCCAGCAGCTTGGGTGACAAGAACACTGAAGCTTTCTTT CASSLGDKNTEAFF
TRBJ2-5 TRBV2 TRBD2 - TGTGCCAGCAGTGGGACTAGCGGGGGGGAAGAGACCCAGTACTTC CASSGTSGGEETQYF
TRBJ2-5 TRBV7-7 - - TGTGCTAGCAGCTTAGGAAGTGGGGCCGAGACCCAGTACTTC CASSLGSGAETQYF
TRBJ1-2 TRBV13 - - TGTGCCAGCAGCTTAGCAGGGTCCCGCTATGGCTACACCTTC CASSLAGSRYGYTF
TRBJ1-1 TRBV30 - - TGTGCCGGGCGCGAGGGGTGGGCTGAAGCTTTCTTT CAGREGWAEAFF
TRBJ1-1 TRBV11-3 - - TGTGCCAGCAGCTTAGGGGGTTGGAGAGACACTGAAGCTTTCTTT CASSLGGWRDTEAFF
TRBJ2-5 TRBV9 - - TGTGCCAGCAGCTCCAGGGACTGGGGCCCTTCGGGAGAGACCCAGTACTTC CASSSRDWGPSGETQYF
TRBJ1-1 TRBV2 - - TGTGCCAGCCACAAGACCGAGACCTCCACTGAAGCTTTCTTT CASHKTETSTEAFF
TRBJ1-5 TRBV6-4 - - TGTGCCAGCAGCCGGACAGCAAATCAGCCCCAGCATTTT CASSRTANQPQHF
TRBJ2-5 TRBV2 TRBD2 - TGTGCCAGCAGAGAGCTAGCGGGATTCCAAGAGACCCAGTACTTC CASRELAGFQETQYF
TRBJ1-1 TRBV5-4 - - TGTGCCAGCAGCCCCCGGGGTGAGAACACTGAAGCTTTCTTT CASSPRGENTEAFF
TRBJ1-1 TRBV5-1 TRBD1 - TGCGCCAGCAGCGTGGGACAGGGGGCTTTGAACACTGAAGCTTTCTTT CASSVGQGALNTEAFF